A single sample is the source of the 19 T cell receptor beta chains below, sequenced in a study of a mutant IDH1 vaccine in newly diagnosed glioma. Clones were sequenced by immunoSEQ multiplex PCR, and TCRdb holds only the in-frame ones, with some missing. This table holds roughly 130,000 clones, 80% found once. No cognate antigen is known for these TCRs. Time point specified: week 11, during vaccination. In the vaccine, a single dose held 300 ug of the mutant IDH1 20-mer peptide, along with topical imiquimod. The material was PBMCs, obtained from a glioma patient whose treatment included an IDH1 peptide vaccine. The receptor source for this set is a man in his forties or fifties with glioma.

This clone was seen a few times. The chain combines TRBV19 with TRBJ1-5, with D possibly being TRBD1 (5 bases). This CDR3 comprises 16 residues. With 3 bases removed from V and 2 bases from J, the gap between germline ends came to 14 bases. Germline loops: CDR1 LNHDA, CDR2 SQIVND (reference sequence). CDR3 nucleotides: TGTGCCAGTAGTATTGGGGACTGGCCCGGCAATCAGCCCCAGCATTTT. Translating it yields CASSIGDWPGNQPQHF.

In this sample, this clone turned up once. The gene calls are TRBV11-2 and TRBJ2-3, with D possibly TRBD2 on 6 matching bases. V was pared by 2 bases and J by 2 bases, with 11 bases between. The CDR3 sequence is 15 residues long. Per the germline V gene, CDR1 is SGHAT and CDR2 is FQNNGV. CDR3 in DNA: TGTGCCAGCAGCTTAATTACTAGCTTCACAGATACGCAGTATTTT. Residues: CASSLITSFTDTQYF. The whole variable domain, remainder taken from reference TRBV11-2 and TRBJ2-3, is EAGVAQSPRYKIIEKRQSVAFWCNPISGHATLYWYQQILGQGPKLLIQFQNNGVVDDSQLPKDRFSAERLKGVDSTLKIQPAKLEDSAVYLCASSLITSFTDTQYFGPGTRLTVL.

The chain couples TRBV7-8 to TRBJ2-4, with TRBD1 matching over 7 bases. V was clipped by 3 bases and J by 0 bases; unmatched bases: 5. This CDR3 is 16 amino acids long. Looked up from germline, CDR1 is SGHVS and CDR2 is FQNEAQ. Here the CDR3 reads CASSLTGQLAKNIQYF. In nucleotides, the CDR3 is TGTGCCAGCAGCTTGACGGGACAGCTAGCCAAAAACATTCAGTACTTC. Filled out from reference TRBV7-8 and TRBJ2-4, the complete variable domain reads GAGVSQSPRYKVAKRGQDVALRCDPISGHVSLFWYQQALGQGPEFLTYFQNEAQLDKSGLPSDRFFAERPEGSVSTLKIQRTQQEDSAVYLCASSLTGQLAKNIQYFGAGTRLSVL.

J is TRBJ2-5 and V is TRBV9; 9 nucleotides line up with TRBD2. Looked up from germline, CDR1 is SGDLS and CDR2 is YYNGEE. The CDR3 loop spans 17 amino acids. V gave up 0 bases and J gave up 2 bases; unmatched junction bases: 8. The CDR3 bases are TGTGCCAGCAGCGTAGATCCCGGCGGGGGGGTGCAAGAGACCCAGTACTTC. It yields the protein CASSVDPGGGVQETQYF.

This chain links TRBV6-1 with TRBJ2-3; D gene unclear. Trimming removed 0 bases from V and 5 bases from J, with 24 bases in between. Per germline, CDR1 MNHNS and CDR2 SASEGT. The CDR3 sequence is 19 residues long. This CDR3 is CASSEARLTPGRLRDTQYF. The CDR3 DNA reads TGTGCCAGCAGTGAAGCGCGGCTTACGCCCGGACGGCTTCGAGATACGCAGTATTTT.

CDR3 DNA sequence: TGTGCCAGCAGCTCTGGGTGGGAGCAGTACTTC. Protein: CASSSGWEQYF. The rearrangement links TRBV7-2 to TRBJ2-7; D gene unclear. V shed 4 bases and J shed 7 bases, with 8 bases lying between them. There are 11 residues in the CDR3. The germline V gene has CDR1 SGHTA and CDR2 FQGNSA. The full variable domain, rest sourced from reference TRBV7-2 and TRBJ2-7, is GAGVSQSPSNKVTEKGKDVELRCDPISGHTALYWYRQSLGQGLEFLIYFQGNSAPDKSGLPSDRFSAERTGGSVSTLTIQRTQQEDSAVYLCASSSGWEQYFGPGTRLTVT.

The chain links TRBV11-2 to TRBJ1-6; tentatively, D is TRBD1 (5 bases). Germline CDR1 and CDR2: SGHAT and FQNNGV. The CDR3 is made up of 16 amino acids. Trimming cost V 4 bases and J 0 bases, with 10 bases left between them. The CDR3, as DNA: TGTGCCAGCAGCTCGGGGGAGCGCTCCTATAATTCACCCCTCCACTTT. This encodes CASSSGERSYNSPLHF.

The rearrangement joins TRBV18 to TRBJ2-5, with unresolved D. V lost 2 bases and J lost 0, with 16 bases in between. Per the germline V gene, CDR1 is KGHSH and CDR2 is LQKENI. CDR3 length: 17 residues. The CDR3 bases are TGTGCCAGCTCACCATTGGTCTTGACTCCGTACCAAGAGACCCAGTACTTC. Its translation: CASSPLVLTPYQETQYF.

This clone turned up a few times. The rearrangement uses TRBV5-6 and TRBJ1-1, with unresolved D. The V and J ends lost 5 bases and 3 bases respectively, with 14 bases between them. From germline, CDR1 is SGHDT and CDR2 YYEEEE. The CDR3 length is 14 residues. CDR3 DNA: TGTGCCAGCAGGTCCTCGGGGAGGTACACTGAAGCTTTCTTT. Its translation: CASRSSGRYTEAFF.

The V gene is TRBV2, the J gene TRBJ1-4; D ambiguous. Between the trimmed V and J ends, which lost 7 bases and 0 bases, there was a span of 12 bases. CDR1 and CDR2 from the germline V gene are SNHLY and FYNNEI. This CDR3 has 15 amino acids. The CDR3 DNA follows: TGTGCCAGCATTAGGACGGCCGCAACTAATGAAAAACTGTTTTTT. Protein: CASIRTAATNEKLFF.

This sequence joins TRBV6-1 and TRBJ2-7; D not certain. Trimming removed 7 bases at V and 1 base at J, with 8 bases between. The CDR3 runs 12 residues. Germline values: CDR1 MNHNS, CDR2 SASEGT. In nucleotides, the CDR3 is TGTGCCAGCACCGGTTTGTCCTACGAGCAGTACTTC. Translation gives CASTGLSYEQYF.

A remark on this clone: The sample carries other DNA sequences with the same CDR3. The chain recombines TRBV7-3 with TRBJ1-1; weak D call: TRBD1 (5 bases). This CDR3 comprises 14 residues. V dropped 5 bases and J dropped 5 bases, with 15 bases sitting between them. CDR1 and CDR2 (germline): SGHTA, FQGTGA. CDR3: CASSLNGGGTEAFF. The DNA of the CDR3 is TGTGCCAGCAGCCTTAATGGTGGGGGAACTGAAGCTTTCTTT.

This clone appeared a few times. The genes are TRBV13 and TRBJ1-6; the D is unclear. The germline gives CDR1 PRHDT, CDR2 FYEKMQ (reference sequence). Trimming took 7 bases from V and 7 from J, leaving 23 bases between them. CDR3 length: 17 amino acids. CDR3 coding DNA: TGTGCCAGCACCGTGGGTGCGCGGTGGGCAGACAATTCACCCCTCCACTTT. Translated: CASTVGARWADNSPLHF.

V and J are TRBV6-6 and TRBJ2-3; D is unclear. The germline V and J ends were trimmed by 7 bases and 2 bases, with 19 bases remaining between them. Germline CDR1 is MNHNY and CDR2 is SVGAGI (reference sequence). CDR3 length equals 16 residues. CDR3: CASNLLLSPFTDTQYF. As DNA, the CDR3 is TGTGCCAGCAACCTACTCCTAAGTCCCTTCACAGATACGCAGTATTTT.

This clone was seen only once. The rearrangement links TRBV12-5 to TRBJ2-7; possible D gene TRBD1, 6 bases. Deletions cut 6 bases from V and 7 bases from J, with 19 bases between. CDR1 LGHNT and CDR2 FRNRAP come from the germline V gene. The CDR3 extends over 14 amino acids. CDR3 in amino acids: CASGSGALVREQYF. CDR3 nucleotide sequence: TGTGCTAGTGGATCAGGGGCCCTTGTGAGAGAGCAGTACTTC.

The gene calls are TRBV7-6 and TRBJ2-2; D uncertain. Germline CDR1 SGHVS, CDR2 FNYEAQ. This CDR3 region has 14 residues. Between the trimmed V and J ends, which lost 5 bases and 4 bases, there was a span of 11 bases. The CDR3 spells CASSPQQFTGELFF. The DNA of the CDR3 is TGTGCCAGCAGCCCCCAGCAGTTCACCGGGGAGCTGTTTTTT.

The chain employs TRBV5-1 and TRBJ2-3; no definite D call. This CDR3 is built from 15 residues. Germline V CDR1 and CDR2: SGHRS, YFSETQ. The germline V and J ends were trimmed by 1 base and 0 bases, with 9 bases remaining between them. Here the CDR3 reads CASSLKGSSTDTQYF. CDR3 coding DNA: TGCGCCAGCAGCTTGAAGGGATCTAGCACAGATACGCAGTATTTT.

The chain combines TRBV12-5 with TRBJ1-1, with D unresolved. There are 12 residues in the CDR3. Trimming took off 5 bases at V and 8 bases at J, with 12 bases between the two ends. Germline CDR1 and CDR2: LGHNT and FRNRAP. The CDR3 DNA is TGTGCTAGTGGTCTCTGGTCTGTAGAAGCTTTCTTT. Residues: CASGLWSVEAFF.

The CDR3 DNA follows: TGTGCCAGCGGTGCTCCCCAGCATTTT. Residues: CASGAPQHF. The rearrangement joins TRBV28 to TRBJ1-5; the D is unclear. Germline V gene sequence: CDR1 MDHEN, CDR2 SYDVKM. The CDR3 runs to 9 residues. Trimming cost V 8 bases and J 10 bases, with 6 bases left between them. Using reference TRBV28 and TRBJ1-5 for the parts outside the CDR3, the full variable domain is DVKVTQSSRYLVKRTGEKVFLECVQDMDHENMFWYRQDPGLGLRLIYFSYDVKMKEKGDIPEGYSVSREKKERFSLILESASTNQTSMYLCASGAPQHFGDGTRLSIL.